These 29 T cell receptor beta chains share one sample of origin, sequenced in a study of cytomegalovirus exposure and HLA in healthy donors. TCRdb keeps only in-frame clones here, not all; method: immunoSEQ multiplex PCR. The sample contains approximately 300,000 clones, about 85% of which appear only once. Sample: PBMCs. The receptor source for this set is a woman aged 25-40 years in good health and CMV-seropositive.

This clone was seen once. The CDR3 coding sequence is TGCGCCAGCAGCCAAGACGGGGTAGGACTAGCTCGTGGTGGTGAGCAGTTCTTC. Its protein is CASSQDGVGLARGGEQFF. The rearrangement joins TRBV4-3 to TRBJ2-1, with 8 nucleotides matching TRBD2. The CDR3 length is 18 residues. Germline CDR1 is LGHNA and CDR2 is YSLEER. J was trimmed by 9 bases and V by 0 bases; bases with no gene match: 16.

This chain links TRBV5-1 with TRBJ2-3; no clear D gene. Trimming removed 1 base from V and 2 bases from J, with 5 bases in between. The CDR3 has 13 amino acids. Germline lookup yields CDR1 SGHRS and CDR2 YFSETQ. CDR3 bases: TGCGCCAGCAGCTTGTCGGCCACAGATACGCAGTATTTT. This encodes CASSLSATDTQYF. Full variable domain (outside the CDR3, taken from reference TRBV5-1 and TRBJ2-3): KAGVTQTPRYLIKTRGQQVTLSCSPISGHRSVSWYQQTPGQGLQFLFEYFSETQRNKGNFPGRFSGRQFSNSRSEMNVSTLELGDSALYLCASSLSATDTQYFGPGTRLTVL.

The chain combines TRBV27 with TRBJ2-7; 9 nucleotides match TRBD2. V shed 3 bases and J 4 bases; nucleotides not matched to a gene: 4. The length of the CDR3 is 14 residues. The germline CDR1 and CDR2 sequences are MNHEY and SMNVEV (reference sequence). The CDR3 is CASSFGGGEYEQYF. The CDR3 bases are TGTGCCAGCAGTTTTGGCGGGGGGGAATACGAGCAGTACTTC.

V gene TRBV5-5 combines with J gene TRBJ2-2, with 11 bases aligning to TRBD2. The junction had 6 bases not matched to a gene; V was cut back by 4 bases and J by 1 base. Germline CDR1 SGHKS, CDR2 YYEKEE (reference sequence). This CDR3 is 17 amino acids long. The CDR3 sequence is CASSPTGTSGNTGELFF. CDR3 DNA sequence: TGTGCCAGCAGCCCTACCGGGACTAGCGGGAACACCGGGGAGCTGTTTTTT.

The J gene is TRBJ1-4, the V gene TRBV15; unclear D gene. The CDR3 sequence is 16 residues long. CDR1 LNHNV and CDR2 YYDKDF come from the germline V gene (reference sequence). V lost 0 bases and J lost 2, with 10 bases in between. The CDR3 loop is CATSRDLVPTNEKLFF. DNA for the CDR3: TGTGCCACCAGCAGAGACCTAGTTCCCACTAATGAAAAACTGTTTTTT.

The rearrangement joins TRBV7-9 to TRBJ1-1, with 9 bases identical to TRBD1. The CDR3 extends over 16 amino acids. Germline assignment: CDR1 SEHNR and CDR2 FQNEAQ (reference sequence). V dropped 4 bases and J dropped 1; count of bases not matched to a gene: 7. The CDR3 nucleotides are TGTGCCAGCAGCTCAGGGCTGGGACAGGGGAACACTGAAGCTTTCTTT. This gives the protein CASSSGLGQGNTEAFF.

V is TRBV2 and J is TRBJ2-7; possibly TRBD2 for D (5 bases). The CDR3 is made up of 11 amino acids. Trimming cost V 5 bases and J 6 bases, with 8 bases left between them. Germline CDR1 and CDR2: SNHLY and FYNNEI. CDR3 residues: CASSKGVEQYF. The CDR3 DNA reads TGTGCCAGCAGTAAGGGAGTCGAGCAGTACTTC.

The chain recombines TRBV29-1 with TRBJ2-7, with D maybe TRBD2 (6 bases). Trimming removed 7 bases at V and 2 bases at J, with 12 bases between. The CDR3 contains 12 residues. The germline V gene has CDR1 SQVTM and CDR2 ANQGSEA. For the CDR3, the DNA is TGCAGCGCCAGCCGGGGGACCTACGAGCAGTACTTC. Translating it yields CSASRGTYEQYF.

The chain has TRBV30 and TRBJ1-2; 7 bases align to TRBD1. V lost 5 bases to trimming and J lost 4 bases; unmatched junction nucleotides: 13. Germline V gene data show CDR1 as GTSNPN and CDR2 as SVGIG (reference sequence). The CDR3 is 15 residues long. The CDR3 spells CAWVHPPRDSYGYTF. The CDR3 region has the DNA TGTGCCTGGGTTCACCCCCCCAGGGACAGCTATGGCTACACCTTC.

The J gene is TRBJ1-3, the V gene TRBV4-1, with a tentative D call TRBD1 (6 bases). The CDR3 covers 15 residues. V was cut by 2 bases and J by 7 bases, with 15 bases left in between. Germline CDR1 and CDR2: MGHRA and YSYEKL. Here the CDR3 reads CASSQHTGLRNTIYF. The CDR3 DNA reads TGCGCCAGCAGCCAACATACAGGGTTGAGGAACACCATATATTTT.

The rearrangement uses TRBV27 and TRBJ1-1; the match to TRBD1 covers 9 bases. The V gene end was trimmed by 6 bases and the J gene end by 5 bases; junction bases not matched to a gene: 7. The CDR3 runs to 14 residues. The V gene's germline CDR1 is MNHEY and CDR2 SMNVEV (reference sequence). The DNA of the CDR3 is TGTGCCAGCAGCCCTGGGACAGGGAGAACTGAAGCTTTCTTT. As protein: CASSPGTGRTEAFF.

This clone is a singleton in its sample. V gene TRBV6-5 combines with J gene TRBJ2-7; 10 bases fit TRBD2. Germline CDR1 is MNHEY and CDR2 is SVGAGI. The J segment lost 6 bases and the V segment lost 7 bases, leaving 6 bases of the junction unmatched. The CDR3 has 13 residues. In DNA form, the CDR3 reads TGTGCCAGCACTAGCGGGAGATCGCTCGAGCAGTACTTC. It codes for CASTSGRSLEQYF.

The chain has TRBV28 and TRBJ2-7, with no clear D. CDR1 and CDR2 (germline): MDHEN, SYDVKM. The ends were cut back, 5 bases at V and 7 bases at J, with 18 bases in the middle. This CDR3 contains 14 residues. The CDR3 protein is CASSLRGSQREQYF. The CDR3 DNA is TGTGCCAGCAGTCTGAGAGGTAGCCAGAGGGAGCAGTACTTC.

This clone was counted only a few times. The V and J genes are TRBV7-2 and TRBJ2-5; 10 bases match TRBD2. The germline V gene has CDR1 SGHTA and CDR2 FQGNSA. Unmatched junction bases numbered 9, after V lost 6 bases and J lost 5 bases. The CDR3 sequence is 15 residues long. In DNA form, the CDR3 reads TGTGCCAGCAGTTCAATAGCGGGGGGATTGGAGACCCAGTACTTC. It yields the protein CASSSIAGGLETQYF.

The CDR3 here is CASSLGLAGDEQFF. Written as DNA, the CDR3 is TGTGCCAGCAGTTTAGGGCTAGCGGGGGATGAGCAGTTCTTC. The V and J genes are TRBV27 and TRBJ2-1; TRBD2 aligns across 10 bases. Germline-derived CDR1 and CDR2 are MNHEY and SMNVEV (reference sequence). J was trimmed by 8 bases and V by 2 bases; bases with no gene match: 3. This CDR3 has 14 residues.

This clone was found a few times. The chain combines TRBV30 with TRBJ2-2; no clear D gene. Germline CDR1 GTSNPN, CDR2 SVGIG (reference sequence). The V gene lost 3 bases and the J gene lost 1 base, with 3 bases spanning the gap. This CDR3 is built from 12 residues. The CDR3 loop is CAWSWNTGELFF. As DNA, the CDR3 is TGTGCCTGGAGCTGGAACACCGGGGAGCTGTTTTTT.

The rearrangement uses TRBV15 and TRBJ1-1; TRBD1 matches at 7 bases. Germline CDR1 LNHNV, CDR2 YYDKDF (reference sequence). V was clipped by 0 bases and J by 2 bases; unmatched bases: 6. This CDR3 has 16 amino acids. CDR3 bases: TGTGCCACCAGCAGAGAACAGGGGCCGACTAACACTGAAGCTTTCTTT. Translating gives CATSREQGPTNTEAFF.

This chain uses TRBV7-9 with TRBJ1-6, with D possibly TRBD1 on 5 matching bases. The V gene's germline CDR1 is SEHNR and CDR2 FQNEAQ (reference sequence). V lost 0 bases, J lost 8 bases, and 17 bases lay in between. The CDR3 totals 17 residues. CDR3 DNA: TGTGCCAGCAGCTTAGCCCCAGGGCGTGGAGTGGATTCACCCCTCCACTTT. Translating it yields CASSLAPGRGVDSPLHF.

The V gene is TRBV4-3, the J gene TRBJ2-7; a possible D gene is TRBD2 (6 bases). Deletions cut 0 bases from V and 6 bases from J, with 18 bases between. The length of the CDR3 is 16 residues. Per germline, CDR1 LGHNA and CDR2 YSLEER. This chain's CDR3 is CASSQDSGRTPTEQYF. CDR3 nucleotide sequence: TGCGCCAGCAGCCAAGATAGCGGACGGACACCTACCGAGCAGTACTTC.

The chain couples TRBV15 to TRBJ2-1; TRBD1 aligns across 9 bases. Germline V CDR1 and CDR2: LNHNV, YYDKDF (reference sequence). Trimming removed 5 bases from V and 5 bases from J; junction bases left unmatched: 4. This CDR3 is 14 amino acids long. CDR3 residues: CATSRDRANNEQFF. Here the CDR3 DNA reads TGTGCCACCAGCCGGGACAGGGCGAACAATGAGCAGTTCTTC.

The rearrangement joins TRBV29-1 to TRBJ1-1; D remains unclear. This CDR3 region has 15 residues. Per germline, CDR1 SQVTM and CDR2 ANQGSEA. Trimming took 2 bases from V and 0 from J, leaving 13 bases between them. The CDR3 here is CSVEKYRSMNTEAFF. Written as DNA, the CDR3 is TGCAGCGTTGAAAAGTACAGATCGATGAACACTGAAGCTTTCTTT.

This chain uses TRBV28 with TRBJ1-1; D possibly corresponds to TRBD1 (6 bases). The ends were cut back, 9 bases at V and 1 base at J, with 12 bases in the middle. In germline, CDR1 is MDHEN, CDR2 SYDVKM. The CDR3 extends over 13 amino acids. CDR3 loop: CASWGPRNTEAFF. CDR3 DNA sequence: TGTGCCAGTTGGGGGCCAAGGAACACTGAAGCTTTCTTT.

V is TRBV7-3 and J is TRBJ1-6; no firm D call. Germline V lookup: CDR1 SGHTA, CDR2 FQGTGA. The ends were cut back, 0 bases at V and 6 bases at J, with 6 bases in the middle. The CDR3 covers 14 residues. In DNA form, the CDR3 reads TGTGCCAGCAGCTTAACCCCGGTTAATTCACCCCTCCACTTT. Translation gives CASSLTPVNSPLHF.

The CDR3 nucleotides are TGTGCCAGCAGCGCGTACTCAGGGGATGAGACCCAGTACTTC. Its translation is CASSAYSGDETQYF. The J gene is TRBJ2-5, the V gene TRBV9; the D gene is possibly TRBD1 (6 bases). Germline CDR1 SGDLS, CDR2 YYNGEE. V dropped 3 bases and J dropped 5 bases, with 14 bases sitting between them. The CDR3 contains 14 residues.

The rearrangement uses TRBV30 and TRBJ2-5; a weak D match, TRBD1 (5 bases). The V gene lost 7 bases and the J gene lost 5 bases, with 17 bases spanning the gap. This CDR3 spans 13 amino acids. Germline V gives CDR1 GTSNPN, CDR2 SVGIG (reference sequence). The CDR3 DNA follows: TGTGCCTATAGATACGGCAGGGCGGAGACCCAGTACTTC. Translating gives CAYRYGRAETQYF.

The gene calls are TRBV6-5 and TRBJ2-7; D is undetermined. Trimming shortened V by 4 bases and J by 0 bases, and 10 bases separated the two germline ends. Germline V gives CDR1 MNHEY, CDR2 SVGAGI. The CDR3 runs 14 residues. As DNA, the CDR3 is TGTGCCAGCAGTTCGCTGCCCGACTCCTACGAGCAGTACTTC. This encodes CASSSLPDSYEQYF.

The V gene is TRBV7-9, the J gene TRBJ2-7, with D tentatively TRBD1 (6 bases). This CDR3 contains 13 residues. The ends were cut back, 8 bases at V and 3 bases at J, with 14 bases in the middle. The germline V gene encodes CDR1 SEHNR and CDR2 FQNEAQ (reference sequence). CDR3: CASLGTPFYEQYF. The CDR3 DNA reads as TGTGCCAGCCTCGGGACACCCTTCTACGAGCAGTACTTC.

This clone has only one observation. The chain recombines TRBV5-6 with TRBJ1-3; the match to TRBD1 covers 11 bases. Germline CDR1 reads SGHDT; CDR2 reads YYEEEE. The length of the CDR3 is 14 residues. V lost 2 bases to trimming and J lost 8 bases; unmatched junction nucleotides: 3. The CDR3 bases are TGTGCCAGCAGCTTAGGGACAGGGGGACACACCATATATTTT. Its translation is CASSLGTGGHTIYF.

The genes are TRBV9 and TRBJ2-7; possible D gene TRBD1, 6 bases. From germline, CDR1 is SGDLS and CDR2 YYNGEE. V dropped 3 bases and J dropped 4 bases, with 14 bases sitting between them. The CDR3 runs to 14 residues. CDR3 sequence reads: CASSAPGHQYEQYF. CDR3 bases: TGTGCCAGCAGCGCTCCGGGACATCAATACGAGCAGTACTTC.